The 22 T cell receptor beta chains listed next were all sequenced from one sample in a study of identifying expanded T cells in peripheral blood. Profiling relied on immunoSEQ multiplex PCR, and the TCRdb table lists in-frame clones only, not all of them. This table holds some 91,000 clones, roughly 88% found once. The sequenced sample consisted of blood. These receptors originate from a person between 18 and 70 years old in good health.

This sequence joins TRBV28 and TRBJ1-1; 7 bases align to TRBD1. CDR3 length equals 14 residues. The V and J ends lost 6 bases and 5 bases, in that order; junction bases with no gene match: 9. The germline gives CDR1 MDHEN, CDR2 SYDVKM. CDR3 in amino acids: CASRLGGGATEAFF. CDR3 nucleotide sequence: TGTGCCAGCAGGTTGGGAGGGGGCGCAACTGAAGCTTTCTTT.

This chain joins TRBV4-2 and TRBJ2-2; TRBD2 matches 9 bases. Germline V gene lookup returns CDR1 LGHNA and CDR2 YNFKEQ. This CDR3 spans 19 amino acids. V lost 0 bases, J lost 1 base, and 9 bases stayed unmatched. The CDR3 reads CASSQDPRRAGGNTGELFF. The CDR3 DNA follows: TGTGCCAGCAGCCAAGATCCTCGAAGAGCGGGGGGGAACACCGGGGAGCTGTTTTTT.

The chain is built from TRBV20-1 and TRBJ2-6; no reliable D call. The germline V gene has CDR1 DFQATT and CDR2 SNEGSKA (reference sequence). The CDR3 has 10 amino acids. Trimming removed 7 bases from V and 13 bases from J, with 11 bases in between. DNA for the CDR3: TGCAGTGGTCGACACGAAGTCCTGACTTTC. This encodes CSGRHEVLTF.

This chain joins TRBV4-3 and TRBJ1-5, with TRBD1 as a possible D gene (5 bases). V lost 4 bases and J lost 5, with 15 bases in between. This CDR3 spans 15 amino acids. In germline, CDR1 is LGHNA, CDR2 YSLEER. CDR3 sequence (DNA): TGCGCCAGCAGCCGGTCCAGGGCGTCCTATCAGCCCCAGCATTTT. Encoded protein: CASSRSRASYQPQHF.

The gene calls are TRBV9 and TRBJ2-7; perhaps TRBD2 as D (7 bases). CDR3 length: 13 residues. Trimming removed 2 bases at V and 6 bases at J, with 12 bases between. CDR1 and CDR2 from the germline V gene are SGDLS and YYNGEE. The CDR3 nucleotides read TGTGCCAGCAGCGTCTCGGGGGGCTTCGAGCAGTACTTC. Translating gives CASSVSGGFEQYF.

The rearrangement links TRBV28 to TRBJ2-7; 7 bases map to TRBD2. Germline CDR1 and CDR2: MDHEN and SYDVKM. The CDR3 runs to 18 residues. Trimming took 4 bases from V and 0 from J; bases not matched to a gene: 15. For the CDR3, the DNA is TGTGCCAGCAGTTCCCCAAGGGGCGGGGGTAAGAGCTCCTACGAGCAGTACTTC. Amino acid sequence: CASSSPRGGGKSSYEQYF.

This clone has just a few counts. The gene calls are TRBV5-5 and TRBJ1-2; tentatively, D is TRBD1 (6 bases). Germline-derived CDR1 and CDR2 are SGHKS and YYEKEE (reference sequence). The CDR3 length is 15 residues. V lost 5 bases, J lost 1 base, and 15 bases lay in between. CDR3 coding DNA: TGTGCCAGCAGTTCCGGGACGGACAGTAACTATGGCTACACCTTC. Protein: CASSSGTDSNYGYTF.

V is TRBV6-5 and J is TRBJ2-1; the match to TRBD1 covers 7 bases. Per germline, CDR1 MNHEY and CDR2 SVGAGI. The CDR3 loop spans 15 amino acids. Germline trimming cut 4 bases from V and 0 bases from J; bases unmatched to any gene: 3. The CDR3: CASSSGTDSYNEQFF. In DNA, the CDR3 is TGTGCCAGCAGTTCCGGGACAGACTCCTACAATGAGCAGTTCTTC.

This sequence joins TRBV11-3 and TRBJ1-2; maybe TRBD1 (6 bases). V was shortened by 3 bases and J by 6 bases, with 14 bases between the two germline ends. Germline V gene data show CDR1 as SGHNT and CDR2 as YENEEA. CDR3 length equals 14 residues. The CDR3 sequence: CASSLGAGENGYTF. The CDR3 nucleotides read TGTGCCAGCAGCTTGGGGGCGGGAGAGAATGGCTACACCTTC.

The rearrangement links TRBV5-1 to TRBJ2-5, with 7 bases aligning to TRBD1. Germline V gene data show CDR1 as SGHRS and CDR2 as YFSETQ. Trimming cost V 4 bases and J 2 bases; bases outside gene matches: 11. This CDR3 is built from 16 residues. DNA for the CDR3: TGCGCCAGCAGCCGAATTGGACAGGTTTTTCAAGAGACCCAGTACTTC. Protein product: CASSRIGQVFQETQYF. Full variable domain (rest looked up from reference TRBV5-1 and TRBJ2-5): KAGVTQTPRYLIKTRGQQVTLSCSPISGHRSVSWYQQTPGQGLQFLFEYFSETQRNKGNFPGRFSGRQFSNSRSEMNVSTLELGDSALYLCASSRIGQVFQETQYFGPGTRLLVL.

This rearrangement joins TRBV6-1 to TRBJ1-2; no clear D gene. This CDR3 has 16 amino acids. V shed 1 base and J shed 4 bases, with 16 bases lying between them. Germline assignment: CDR1 MNHNS and CDR2 SASEGT. The DNA of the CDR3 is TGTGCCAGCAGTGAAGAGCCCCACTACCCCAGCTATGGCTACACCTTC. Translating it yields CASSEEPHYPSYGYTF.

The chain combines TRBV29-1 with TRBJ2-3, with 11 bases aligning to TRBD2. CDR1 and CDR2 from the germline V gene are SQVTM and ANQGSEA. V shed 6 bases and J 4 bases; nucleotides not matched to a gene: 6. CDR3 length: 14 residues. For the CDR3, the DNA is TGCAGCGTCATAGCGGGAGGGCCGGCAGATACGCAGTATTTT. The encoded protein is CSVIAGGPADTQYF.

This clone was seen only once. The V call is TRBV11-2, the J call TRBJ2-7; TRBD1 matches 10 bases. The germline V gene encodes CDR1 SGHAT and CDR2 FQNNGV. This CDR3 comprises 13 residues. J was trimmed by 5 bases and V by 5 bases; bases with no gene match: 3. The CDR3 region has the DNA TGTGCCAGCAGCCGAGGGACAGGGGACGAGCAGTACTTC. Protein sequence: CASSRGTGDEQYF.

The chain is built from TRBV11-3 and TRBJ1-6, with D perhaps TRBD1 (6 bases). The CDR3 runs 15 residues. V lost 4 bases and J 8 bases, leaving 15 bases between the germline ends. The germline V gene has CDR1 SGHNT and CDR2 YENEEA. CDR3 loop: CASSYHRVGDSPLHF. CDR3 bases: TGTGCCAGCAGCTACCACAGGGTCGGAGATTCACCCCTCCACTTT.

The rearrangement uses TRBV7-2 and TRBJ2-7, with a possible D match to TRBD2 (6 bases). Deletions cut 5 bases from V and 5 bases from J, with 16 bases between. CDR3 length: 14 amino acids. In germline, CDR1 is SGHTA, CDR2 FQGNSA. The CDR3 loop reads CASSRDSPAHEQYF. Written as DNA, the CDR3 is TGTGCCAGCAGCCGGGACTCCCCGGCCCACGAGCAGTACTTC.

J is TRBJ2-3 and V is TRBV29-1; D not resolved. This CDR3 comprises 10 residues. Per germline, CDR1 SQVTM and CDR2 ANQGSEA. Trimming stripped 8 bases from V and 2 bases from J, with 5 bases between. The CDR3 DNA sequence: TGCAGCCCCAACACAGATACGCAGTATTTT. This gives the protein CSPNTDTQYF.

V gene TRBV4-2 combines with J gene TRBJ1-2; TRBD1 aligns across 8 bases. Germline CDR1 reads LGHNA; CDR2 reads YNFKEQ. The CDR3 has 15 amino acids. V lost 4 bases to trimming and J lost 8 bases; unmatched junction nucleotides: 12. Here the CDR3 DNA reads TGTGCCAGCAGCCGACCGGACAGGGAGGTAGAAGGCTACACCTTC. Encoded protein: CASSRPDREVEGYTF.

The chain is built from TRBV29-1 and TRBJ2-2; D not certain. This CDR3 spans 15 amino acids. Per germline, CDR1 SQVTM and CDR2 ANQGSEA. V was trimmed by 4 bases and J by 7 bases, leaving 19 bases between them. CDR3 residues: CSVVISAGVGGELFF. CDR3 sequence (DNA): TGCAGCGTTGTTATTTCGGCAGGAGTCGGCGGGGAGCTGTTTTTT.

The rearrangement uses TRBV5-1 and TRBJ1-2; a possible D gene is TRBD1 (5 bases). In germline, CDR1 is SGHRS, CDR2 YFSETQ. CDR3 length equals 13 residues. The V end lost 4 bases, the J end lost 8 bases, and 15 bases lay between the germline ends. The DNA of the CDR3 is TGCGCCAGCAGCCGGGACCGTTCGACAGGCTACACCTTC. The encoded protein is CASSRDRSTGYTF.

V and J are TRBV30 and TRBJ1-1; D is unclear. The germline V gene encodes CDR1 GTSNPN and CDR2 SVGIG (reference sequence). With 4 bases removed from V and 1 base from J, the gap between germline ends came to 10 bases. CDR3 length equals 13 residues. The CDR3: CAWKRLSNTEAFF. The DNA for the CDR3 is TGTGCCTGGAAACGACTCTCGAACACTGAAGCTTTCTTT.

This chain links TRBV1 with TRBJ2-7; the table assigns TRBD2, which was not confirmed against the DNA. TRBV1 has pseudogene status. CDR3 size: 17 residues. CDR3 nucleotide sequence: TGCACCAGCAGCCAAGATAGTTGGCCAGCGGGCTCCTACGAGCAGTACTTC. Its protein is CTSSQDSWPAGSYEQYF.

The chain carries TRBV28 and TRBJ1-3; TRBD1 is a possible D gene (6 bases). In germline, CDR1 is MDHEN, CDR2 SYDVKM. This CDR3 is 14 amino acids long. V was pared by 6 bases and J by 0 bases, with 9 bases between. CDR3 amino acids: CASRLDSSGNTIYF. The CDR3 region has the DNA TGTGCCAGCAGACTGGACAGCTCTGGAAACACCATATATTTT.